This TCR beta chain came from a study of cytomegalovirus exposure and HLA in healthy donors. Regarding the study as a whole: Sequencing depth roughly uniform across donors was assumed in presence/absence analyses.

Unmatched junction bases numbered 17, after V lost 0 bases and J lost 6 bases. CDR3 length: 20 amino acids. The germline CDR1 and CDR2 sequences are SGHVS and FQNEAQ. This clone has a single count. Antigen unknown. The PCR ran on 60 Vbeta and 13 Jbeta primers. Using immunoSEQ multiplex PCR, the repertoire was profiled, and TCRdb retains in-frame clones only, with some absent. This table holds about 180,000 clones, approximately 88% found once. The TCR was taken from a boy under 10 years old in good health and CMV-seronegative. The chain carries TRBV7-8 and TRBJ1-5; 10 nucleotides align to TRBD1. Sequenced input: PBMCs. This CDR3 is CASSLALGTGEYGVGQPQHF. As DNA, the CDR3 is TGTGCCAGCAGCTTAGCTTTGGGGACAGGGGAATATGGAGTTGGTCAGCCCCAGCATTTT.